This T cell receptor (beta chain) was identified during a study of identical twins. This clonotype was counted only a few times. Each CDR3 protein gets one entry after TCRdb re-called the 5' RACE reads with MiXCR. The table includes about 470,000 distinct CDR3 sequences, around 24% detected once. These same data were also listed under a study on T cells expressing NK-cell markers. That investigation notes: In several experiments, an anti-gamma-delta TCR antibody restricted sorting to alpha-beta TCR T cells.

Specimen: CD4+ T cells sorted from blood. This receptor was taken from a woman under 30 in good health.

The CDR3 DNA reads as TGTGCCAGCAGCTTAGTCGGGTTAGCGGGGGGATCTGGCGAGCAGTACTTC. It translates to CASSLVGLAGGSGEQYF. The chain carries TRBV7-8 and TRBJ2-7, with 10 bases that match TRBD2. After removal of 1 base from V and 6 bases from J, the junction contained 12 bases not matched to a gene. The CDR3 is made up of 17 amino acids. Germline CDR1 is SGHVS and CDR2 is FQNEAQ.